This entry lists 17 T cell receptor beta chains sequenced from one sample in a study of breast tumors, draining lymph nodes, adjacent tissues. Breast cancer patients provided tissue from their axillary draining lymph nodes. From the multiplex PCR reads, TCRdb called clonotypes with MiXCR, one entry per CDR3 protein. The sample has about 170,000 distinct CDR3 sequences, about 34% seen once. The sample was axillary lymph node tissue. The receptors come from a female donor with breast cancer. Some clones in this sample may be carry-over from other donors' samples.

This clonotype came up a few times. The V and J genes are TRBV5-1 and TRBJ2-1; 8 nucleotides line up with TRBD2. J was trimmed by 12 bases and V by 0 bases; bases with no gene match: 8. Germline V gene sequence: CDR1 SGHRS, CDR2 YFSETQ. The CDR3 extends over 14 amino acids. The CDR3 sequence: CASSLANTRGGQFF. The CDR3 nucleotides read TGCGCCAGCAGCTTGGCCAACACCCGGGGGGGGCAGTTCTTC.

The chain recombines TRBV7-6 with TRBJ2-7; D is ambiguous. The CDR3 spans 15 residues. V was cut by 0 bases and J by 5 bases, with 14 bases left in between. Germline V gene lookup returns CDR1 SGHVS and CDR2 FNYEAQ. The CDR3 sequence: CASSLALKGLDEQYF. As DNA, the CDR3 is TGTGCCAGCAGCTTAGCGCTAAAGGGTTTAGACGAGCAGTACTTC.

The J gene is TRBJ2-1, the V gene TRBV7-4; 7 bases map to TRBD1. V lost 3 bases and J lost 8; bases outside the gene matches: 13. Germline CDR1 is SGHVT and CDR2 is SQSDAQ. The CDR3 has 16 amino acids. For the CDR3, the DNA is TGTGCCAGCAGCTTCGGGTGGCAGGGGGTTAGGGATGAGCAGTTCTTC. Its protein product is CASSFGWQGVRDEQFF.

As for this clonotype: This may be a read error, as it is one base from a much larger clone. This chain uses TRBV6-5 with TRBJ2-7; the D is unclear. The V and J ends lost 6 bases and 0 bases respectively, with 12 bases between them. The CDR3 consists of 14 residues. From germline, CDR1 is MNHEY and CDR2 SVGAGI. DNA of the CDR3: TGTGCCAGCAGCCTAATAAGCAGCTCCTACGAGCAGTACTTC. Protein: CASSLISSSYEQYF.

This clonotype was seen ten or more times. The chain is built from TRBV20-1 and TRBJ2-1; 9 bases match TRBD1. Germline loops: CDR1 DFQATT, CDR2 SNEGSKA (reference sequence). V gave up 3 bases and J gave up 5 bases; unmatched junction bases: 5. The CDR3 is 14 residues long. The CDR3 loop is CSASRTGVNNEQFF. The CDR3 bases are TGCAGTGCTAGTCGGACAGGGGTTAACAATGAGCAGTTCTTC.

A note on this clonotype: A single base separates this from a much larger clone, so it may be a read error. The V and J genes are TRBV6-1 and TRBJ2-3; the match to TRBD1 covers 8 bases. V was clipped by 2 bases and J by 2 bases; unmatched bases: 6. The CDR3 is made up of 16 amino acids. Germline-derived CDR1 and CDR2 are MNHNS and SASEGT. The CDR3 region is CASSEQGASNTDTQYF. CDR3 coding DNA: TGTGCCAGCAGTGAACAGGGGGCTTCTAACACAGATACGCAGTATTTT.

V usage is TRBV19 and J usage is TRBJ2-3; perhaps TRBD1 as D (5 bases). CDR1 is LNHDA, CDR2 SQIVND, per germline (reference sequence). Trimming cost V 5 bases and J 4 bases, with 13 bases left between them. This CDR3 is 14 amino acids long. Written as DNA, the CDR3 is TGTGCCAGTAGTCAGGGCAGCACCGCAGATACGCAGTATTTT. Translation: CASSQGSTADTQYF.

This clonotype was seen ten or more times. The chain employs TRBV5-4 and TRBJ2-7, with 7 bases matching TRBD2. CDR3 size: 14 residues. The V segment lost 3 bases and the J segment 5 bases; nucleotides outside the gene matches: 8. Germline V CDR1 and CDR2: SGHNT, YYREEE (reference sequence). CDR3 DNA: TGTGCCAGCAGCTCTCTAGCGGCCCCCCACGAGCAGTACTTC. Encoded protein: CASSSLAAPHEQYF.

This clonotype was seen only a few times. The gene calls are TRBV6-2 or TRBV6-3 and TRBJ1-2, with D perhaps TRBD1 (5 bases). Germline assignment: CDR1 MNHEY and CDR2 SVGEGT. Trimming took 5 bases from V and 8 from J, leaving 18 bases between them. The CDR3 has 14 residues. CDR3 sequence (DNA): TGTGCCAGCAGTCCAATCAGGGATACCGGAGGCTACACCTTC. Its translation is CASSPIRDTGGYTF.

This chain links TRBV20-1 with TRBJ2-2, with 12 bases lining up with TRBD1. Per the germline V gene, CDR1 is DFQATT and CDR2 is SNEGSKA (reference sequence). The CDR3 length is 15 residues. V was pared by 7 bases and J by 6 bases, with 9 bases of the junction left unmatched. CDR3 protein: CSGTGTGGGAGELFF. CDR3 nucleotides: TGCAGTGGGACCGGGACAGGGGGCGGGGCCGGGGAGCTGTTTTTT.

This clonotype appeared many times. The V gene is TRBV29-1, the J gene TRBJ1-1; the D gene is possibly TRBD1 (5 bases). Per the germline V gene, CDR1 is SQVTM and CDR2 is ANQGSEA. Trimming shortened V by 7 bases and J by 0 bases, and 9 bases separated the two germline ends. The CDR3 has 12 amino acids. Here the CDR3 reads CSGRGLNTEAFF. The CDR3 nucleotides are TGCAGCGGGAGGGGATTGAACACTGAAGCTTTCTTT.

There are many counts of this clonotype. V is TRBV19 and J is TRBJ2-7; 7 positions agree with TRBD1. The CDR3 covers 14 residues. The J segment lost 2 bases and the V segment lost 5 bases, leaving 6 bases of the junction unmatched. Germline CDR1 and CDR2: LNHDA and SQIVND (reference sequence). In nucleotides, the CDR3 is TGTGCCAGTAGTTCCCGGACAGGCGCCTACGAGCAGTACTTC. Translation: CASSSRTGAYEQYF. The full variable domain, rest sourced from reference TRBV19 and TRBJ2-7, is DGGITQSPKYLFRKEGQNVTLSCEQNLNHDAMYWYRQDPGQGLRLIYYSQIVNDFQKGDIAEGYSVSREKKESFPLTVTSAQKNPTAFYLCASSSRTGAYEQYFGPGTRLTVT.

The gene calls are TRBV28 and TRBJ2-3; D is possibly TRBD2 (7 bases). Germline loops: CDR1 MDHEN, CDR2 SYDVKM. The CDR3 has 13 residues. V lost 7 bases and J 5 bases, leaving 13 bases between the germline ends. As DNA, the CDR3 is TGTGCCAGCACAAAAGGGGGGGGAGATACGCAGTATTTT. Its protein product is CASTKGGGDTQYF. The variable domain in full, with the rest retrieved from reference TRBV28 and TRBJ2-3, is DVKVTQSSRYLVKRTGEKVFLECVQDMDHENMFWYRQDPGLGLRLIYFSYDVKMKEKGDIPEGYSVSREKKERFSLILESASTNQTSMYLCASTKGGGDTQYFGPGTRLTVL.

This clonotype was seen a few times. Possible read error: a much larger clone is one base away. V usage is TRBV5-6 and J usage is TRBJ2-1, with a weak D call TRBD2 (7 bases). The germline V and J ends were trimmed by 3 bases and 15 bases, with 22 bases remaining between them. Germline-derived CDR1 and CDR2 are SGHDT and YYEEEE. The CDR3 extends over 14 amino acids. This CDR3 is CASSSRTTGGPGFF. The DNA of the CDR3 is TGTGCCAGCAGCTCACGGACTACCGGGGGGCCAGGGTTCTTC.

This clonotype has a count of ten or more. The CDR3 protein is CSARFQDRGRHEQYF. The CDR3 DNA sequence: TGCAGTGCTAGATTTCAGGACAGGGGGCGCCACGAGCAGTACTTC. The V gene is TRBV20-1, the J gene TRBJ2-7; 11 positions match TRBD1. The CDR3 sequence is 15 residues long. Germline lookup yields CDR1 DFQATT and CDR2 SNEGSKA (reference sequence). The junction had 8 bases not matched to a gene; V was cut back by 2 bases and J by 5 bases.

This clonotype was counted ten times or more. J is TRBJ2-7 and V is TRBV28; D is ambiguous. The germline V and J ends were trimmed by 2 bases and 2 bases, with 10 bases remaining between them. The CDR3 contains 14 residues. CDR1 and CDR2 from the germline V gene are MDHEN and SYDVKM. CDR3 coding DNA: TGTGCCAGCAGTTTAGGCGGCAGGCCCTACGAGCAGTACTTC. This sequence encodes CASSLGGRPYEQYF.

This clonotype was detected ten times or more. The V gene is TRBV6-6, the J gene TRBJ2-7, with a tentative D call TRBD1 (5 bases). The CDR3 contains 12 residues. The germline gives CDR1 MNHNY, CDR2 SVGAGI (reference sequence). V lost 7 bases, J lost 4 bases, and 11 bases lay in between. CDR3 nucleotide sequence: TGTGCCAGCAACCCAGGGCGGTACGAGCAGTACTTC. Translated, it gives CASNPGRYEQYF.